This record looks at one TCR beta chain sequence and its context. Trimming took 2 bases from V and 5 from J, leaving 9 bases between them. Germline CDR1 and CDR2: KGHSH and LQKENI. This CDR3 is built from 13 residues. Caucasian adults residing in Nashville, Tennessee made up all the donors. These data belong to a study of shared clonotypes between healthy human individuals. Looking at the study overall: The composition of the donors was a couple of women and a few men aged 18 to 49.

Assay runs were performed at deep level. Only in-frame clones appear in the TCRdb table, and some are missing; sequencing was by immunoSEQ multiplex PCR. The data hold roughly 2 million clones, with more than 90% observed a single time. This receptor was identified in a man aged 18 to 29 in good health. The sample was naive CD4+ T cells sorted from blood. Subset specified: CD45RA+ positively selected. The chain recombines TRBV18 with TRBJ2-5, with D possibly TRBD2 on 6 matching bases. As DNA, the CDR3 is TGTGCCAGCTCACCAGGAGGGTGGGAGACCCAGTACTTC. It translates to CASSPGGWETQYF.